This T cell receptor beta chain was identified during a study of blood T cell repertoires in COVID-19. Study-level information: COVID-19 samples collected from the United States, Italy and Spain covered acute and convalescent phases. In each case, the material was cDNA or gDNA derived from T cells, B-cell-depleted T cells, or PBMCs.

Authors' processing steps: For nucleated cells, counts were estimated from reference gene primer amplification. The table came from immunoSEQ multiplex PCR; TCRdb's copy has only in-frame clones and leaves some out. That table furnishes V, J and clone size, whereas the DNA furnished D and trimming. The data contain 23,000 or so clones, around nine tenths of them singletons. The CDR3 covers 15 residues. V gave up 5 bases and J gave up 4 bases; unmatched junction bases: 4. In germline, CDR1 is MNHEY, CDR2 SMNVEV (reference sequence). This chain joins TRBV27 and TRBJ2-1, with 11 bases aligning to TRBD1. This TCR came from a human donor in a cohort sampled during active COVID-19. Material: peripheral blood. CDR3 nucleotides: TGTGCCAGCAGTCAGGACAGGGGGCGGTACAATGAGCAGTTCTTC. Its translation is CASSQDRGRYNEQFF.